This TCR beta chain was captured in a study of identical twins. TCRdb redid the calling of the 5' RACE reads with MiXCR, one entry per CDR3 protein. The table includes about 240,000 distinct CDR3 sequences, more than 9% detected once. Looked up from germline, CDR1 is SGHTA and CDR2 is FQGNSA. The CDR3 has 15 amino acids. Trimming took 5 bases from V and 1 from J; bases not matched to a gene: 7. The sequenced sample was memory T cells sorted from blood. This TCR was recovered from a man in his fifties or sixties in good health. V and J are TRBV7-2 and TRBJ1-1, with TRBD1 matching over 7 bases. Written as DNA, the CDR3 is TGTGCCAGCAGCCCCCAGACAGGGTCGAACACTGAAGCTTTCTTT. Protein: CASSPQTGSNTEAFF. Together with reference TRBV7-2 and TRBJ1-1, the CDR3 gives the full variable domain: GAGVSQSPSNKVTEKGKDVELRCDPISGHTALYWYRQSLGQGLEFLIYFQGNSAPDKSGLPSDRFSAERTGGSVSTLTIQRTQQEDSAVYLCASSPQTGSNTEAFFGQGTRLTVV.